Presented here are 19 T cell receptor beta chains from one specimen sequenced in a study of read filtering for tumor transcriptome and immune sequencing. This library used roughly 0.4 ug RNA and molecular barcoded adaptors spanning alpha/delta and beta/gamma chains. MiXCR was run by TCRdb on the reads, yielding one entry per CDR3 protein. The table shows roughly 38,000 distinct CDR3 sequences, with about an eighth occurring only once. Sequencing was performed on a population of CD138-negative cells sorted from bone marrow. The origin of the receptors is a donor aged 40 or older with multiple myeloma.

This clonotype was detected many times. This chain links TRBV20-1 with TRBJ2-7, with D uncertain. Between the trimmed V and J ends, which lost 3 bases and 1 base, there was a span of 19 bases. This CDR3 comprises 16 residues. The germline CDR1 and CDR2 sequences are DFQATT and SNEGSKA (reference sequence). In DNA, the CDR3 is TGCAGTGCTAGTACAGCGTATGGTTCGTTGTCCTACGAGCAGTACTTC. The encoded protein is CSASTAYGSLSYEQYF.

Ten or more counts support this clonotype. V gene TRBV20-1 combines with J gene TRBJ2-5, with D uncertain. The CDR3 totals 13 residues. Trimming took off 5 bases at V and 4 bases at J, with 14 bases between the two ends. Germline-derived CDR1 and CDR2 are DFQATT and SNEGSKA (reference sequence). CDR3 residues: CSAPFRVGETQYF. CDR3 sequence (DNA): TGCAGTGCTCCCTTCCGGGTCGGAGAGACCCAGTACTTC.

Notes on this clonotype: It is likely a read error: a sequence one base away is far more abundant. The chain combines TRBV6-2 or TRBV6-3 with TRBJ2-1; D is unresolved. Germline CDR1 is MNHEY and CDR2 is SVGEGT. The CDR3 has 12 amino acids. CDR3 residues: CASSSSTNERFF. The CDR3 DNA sequence: TGTGCCAGCAGTTCCAGCACCAATGAGCGGTTCTTC.

This clonotype was seen many times. This chain links TRBV4-3 with TRBJ2-3; TRBD2 aligns across 9 bases. Trimming at V came to 0 bases and at J to 4 bases, leaving 8 bases not matched to a gene. This CDR3 has 17 amino acids. Germline V gene sequence: CDR1 LGHNA, CDR2 YSLEER. The CDR3 spells CASSQDQASGTADTQYF. CDR3 DNA sequence: TGCGCCAGCAGCCAAGATCAAGCTAGCGGGACAGCAGATACGCAGTATTTT.

In its sample, this clonotype was seen many times. The chain combines TRBV27 with TRBJ2-1, with D maybe TRBD2 (5 bases). The CDR3 covers 16 residues. Germline-derived CDR1 and CDR2 are MNHEY and SMNVEV (reference sequence). Between the trimmed V and J ends, which lost 2 bases and 4 bases, there was a span of 15 bases. CDR3 sequence: CASSLAVAPIYNEQFF. The CDR3 coding sequence is TGTGCCAGCAGTTTAGCGGTAGCGCCGATATACAATGAGCAGTTCTTC.

Concerning this clonotype itself: A much larger clone lies a single base off, so this may be a read error. The V call is TRBV20-1, the J call TRBJ2-2; D is uncertain. V was shortened by 3 bases and J by 0 bases, with 5 bases between the two germline ends. Germline V gives CDR1 DFQATT, CDR2 SNEGSKA (reference sequence). The CDR3 consists of 13 residues. The CDR3 spells CSASVANTGELFF. The DNA for the CDR3 is TGCAGTGCTAGCGTAGCGAACACCGGGGAGCTGTTTTTT.

This clonotype occurred many times. The chain uses TRBV28 and TRBJ2-1; 7 bases line up with TRBD2. The V segment lost 3 bases and the J segment 13 bases; nucleotides outside the gene matches: 9. Germline CDR1 and CDR2: MDHEN and SYDVKM. There are 13 residues in the CDR3. The DNA of the CDR3 is TGTGCCAGCAGTTTCAGACTAGCAAAAGGACAGTTCTTC. This gives the protein CASSFRLAKGQFF.

Concerning this clonotype itself: One end of the junction is discordant with germline, which a read error may explain. The rearrangement uses TRBV7-9 and TRBJ2-1, with TRBD2 matching over 12 bases. The germline V gene has CDR1 SEHNR and CDR2 FQNEAQ (reference sequence). The CDR3 is 15 residues long. This CDR3 is CASFGPTSGSDEQLF. The CDR3 DNA reads as TGCGCCAGCTTCGGACCGACTAGCGGGAGCGATGAGCAGTTATTC.

This clonotype was counted only a few times. Given the absence of the conserved phenylalanine or tryptophan at the CDR3 end, a read error is likely. The gene calls are TRBV5-1 and TRBJ2-1; 12 nucleotides match TRBD2. V lost 4 bases and J lost 8; bases outside the gene matches: 7. Germline CDR1 SGHRS, CDR2 YFSETQ. This CDR3 is 15 amino acids long. The CDR3 DNA follows: TGCGCCAGCAGCCCGGGACTAGCGGGCCAATATGAGCAGTTCTCC. Protein: CASSPGLAGQYEQFS.

This clonotype occurred many times. This chain joins TRBV20-1 and TRBJ2-2; D is ambiguous. Trimming cost V 6 bases and J 0 bases, with 11 bases left between them. The length of the CDR3 is 14 residues. Germline assignment: CDR1 DFQATT and CDR2 SNEGSKA (reference sequence). CDR3 nucleotide sequence: TGCAGTGCGAGACGGCTCGCGAACACCGGGGAGCTGTTTTTT. It is translated as CSARRLANTGELFF.

This clonotype was seen ten or more times. As DNA, the CDR3 is TGCAGTGCTGTCGCCCAAGAGACCCAGTACTTC. Translating it yields CSAVAQETQYF. The rearrangement links TRBV20-1 to TRBJ2-5; unclear D gene. V dropped 5 bases and J dropped 1 base, with 5 bases sitting between them. The CDR3 has 11 residues. Germline V gene sequence: CDR1 DFQATT, CDR2 SNEGSKA (reference sequence).

The table lists this clonotype with a few counts. The chain couples TRBV7-8 to TRBJ1-3, with D tentatively TRBD1 (5 bases). This CDR3 comprises 14 residues. Trimming shortened V by 8 bases and J by 4 bases, and 15 bases separated the two germline ends. CDR1 is SGHVS and CDR2 is FQNEAQ in the germline V gene. In nucleotides, the CDR3 is TGTGCCAGCCAGGGTGGGGTTTTGGGAAACACCATATATTTT. Translating gives CASQGGVLGNTIYF.

This clonotype was counted ten times or more. The J gene is TRBJ2-6, the V gene TRBV28, with 7 nucleotides matching TRBD1. The CDR3 is 19 amino acids. Germline lookup yields CDR1 MDHEN and CDR2 SYDVKM. After removal of 5 bases from V and 0 bases from J, the junction contained 13 bases not matched to a gene. The CDR3: CASSPSPGQIFSGANVLTF. The CDR3 DNA follows: TGTGCCAGCAGTCCTTCACCGGGACAGATTTTCTCTGGGGCCAACGTCCTGACTTTC.

This clonotype was recorded a few times. This may be a read error: a much more frequent sequence differs by one nucleotide. This chain joins TRBV7-6 and TRBJ2-7, with 7 bases aligning to TRBD2. Germline V gene data show CDR1 as SGHVS and CDR2 as FNYEAQ. The CDR3 totals 13 residues. In DNA, the CDR3 is TGTGCCGGCAGCTTTGGACTAGCCTACGAGCAGTACTTC. It codes for CAGSFGLAYEQYF.

This clonotype was found many times. V is TRBV19 and J is TRBJ2-7; unclear D gene. CDR1 LNHDA and CDR2 SQIVND come from the germline V gene (reference sequence). Trimming left V 4 bases short and J 3 bases short, with 16 bases between. The CDR3 spans 15 residues. CDR3 amino acids: CASSTGPAPDYEQYF. The CDR3 DNA sequence: TGTGCCAGTAGTACGGGCCCAGCACCTGACTACGAGCAGTACTTC. The full variable domain, its missing parts supplied by reference TRBV19 and TRBJ2-7, is DGGITQSPKYLFRKEGQNVTLSCEQNLNHDAMYWYRQDPGQGLRLIYYSQIVNDFQKGDIAEGYSVSREKKESFPLTVTSAQKNPTAFYLCASSTGPAPDYEQYFGPGTRLTVT.

This clonotype was detected many times. The V and J genes are TRBV11-2 and TRBJ2-7; perhaps TRBD1 as D (5 bases). The CDR3 totals 12 residues. Between the trimmed V and J ends, which lost 5 bases and 5 bases, there was a span of 10 bases. Germline V lookup: CDR1 SGHAT, CDR2 FQNNGV. This CDR3 reads CASSPTVNEQYF. CDR3 nucleotides: TGTGCCAGCAGCCCGACAGTTAACGAGCAGTACTTC.

This clonotype was observed at least ten times. V and J are TRBV7-9 and TRBJ2-5; 7 bases are a match to TRBD2. The CDR3 is 15 residues long. The J segment lost 4 bases and the V segment lost 5 bases, leaving 10 bases of the junction unmatched. Germline assignment: CDR1 SEHNR and CDR2 FQNEAQ (reference sequence). This chain's CDR3 is CASSPWGGSGETQYF. DNA for the CDR3: TGTGCCAGCAGCCCATGGGGCGGGAGTGGAGAGACCCAGTACTTC.

The table lists this clonotype with many counts. The V call is TRBV28, the J call TRBJ2-7; 7 nucleotides align to TRBD1. Trimming at V came to 8 bases and at J to 3 bases, leaving 4 bases not matched to a gene. Per germline, CDR1 MDHEN and CDR2 SYDVKM. The CDR3 length is 12 residues. The CDR3 sequence: CASGGQIYEQYF. CDR3 nucleotide sequence: TGTGCCAGCGGGGGACAGATCTACGAGCAGTACTTC.

The chain is built from TRBV5-6 and TRBJ2-1, with TRBD2 matching 8 bases. Germline loops: CDR1 SGHDT, CDR2 YYEEEE. CDR3 length: 16 amino acids. J lost 0 bases, V lost 3 bases, and 5 bases had no gene match. The CDR3 sequence: CASSSKRESSYNEQFF. DNA of the CDR3: TGTGCCAGCAGCTCTAAGCGGGAGAGCTCCTACAATGAGCAGTTCTTC.